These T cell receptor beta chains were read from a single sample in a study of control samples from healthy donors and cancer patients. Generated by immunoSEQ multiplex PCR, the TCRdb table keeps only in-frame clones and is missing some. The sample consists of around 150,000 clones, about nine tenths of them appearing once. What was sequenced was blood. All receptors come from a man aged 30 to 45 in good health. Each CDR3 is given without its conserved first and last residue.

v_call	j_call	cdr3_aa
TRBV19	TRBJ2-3	ASSWDGTSGISRQY
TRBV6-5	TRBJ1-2	ASSNILGGYT
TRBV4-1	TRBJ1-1	ASSQGGLIGAF
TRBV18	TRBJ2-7	ASSPAGGNEQY
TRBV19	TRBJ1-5	ASSVPSGTMGQPQH
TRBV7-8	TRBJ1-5	ASSLVFREPQH
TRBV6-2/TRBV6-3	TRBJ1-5	ASSKTGLGNQPQH
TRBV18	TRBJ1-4	ASSHTEGEKLF
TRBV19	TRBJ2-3	ASSLTSGTDTQY
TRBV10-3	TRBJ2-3	AISAPDTQY
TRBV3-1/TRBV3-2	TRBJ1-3	ASSQDRGARGGNTIY
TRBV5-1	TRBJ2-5	ASSLAGGREETQY
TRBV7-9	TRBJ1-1	ASSFSMDRDTEAF
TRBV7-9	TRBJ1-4	ASSPETLDVEKLF
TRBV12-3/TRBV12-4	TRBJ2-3	AIRGGAGTLQY
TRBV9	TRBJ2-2	ASRDGLAGRDSNTGELF
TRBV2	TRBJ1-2	ASSEEGAGYT
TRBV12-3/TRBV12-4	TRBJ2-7	ASLRAGGYEQY
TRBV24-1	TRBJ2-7	ATSDLGTSGRNEQY
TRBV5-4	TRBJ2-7	ASSPLGQGDGMDVQY
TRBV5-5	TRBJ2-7	ASSSLWSGGEQY
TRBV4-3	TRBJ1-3	ASSHEQGSGNTIY
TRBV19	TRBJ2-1	ASSISGQEIINEQF
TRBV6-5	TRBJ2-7	ASSPRGNSYEQY
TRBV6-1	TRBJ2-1	ASSELAGGYNEQF
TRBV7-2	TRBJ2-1	ASSKSPGRVNEQF
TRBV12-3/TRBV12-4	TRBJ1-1	ASSPSDRAEAF
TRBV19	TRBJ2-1	ASSLSGDSYNEQF
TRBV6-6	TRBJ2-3	ASSYGGFRATDTQY
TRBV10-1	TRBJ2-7	ASSETRQSLYEQY
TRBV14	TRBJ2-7	ASSRTGSGEQY
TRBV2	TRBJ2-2	ASSDTSGNTGELF
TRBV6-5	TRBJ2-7	ASRAGLAGPFSL
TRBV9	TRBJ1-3	ASSVYGSSGNTIY
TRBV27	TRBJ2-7	ASSSQGPYEQY
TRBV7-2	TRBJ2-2	ASSWTSGLPGELF
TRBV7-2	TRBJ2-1	ASSLVANEQF
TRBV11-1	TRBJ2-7	ASSLVGNLDEQY
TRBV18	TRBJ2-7	ASSPQYEQY
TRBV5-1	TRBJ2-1	ASSSGLIDNEQF
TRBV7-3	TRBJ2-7	ASSLTPSQSQYEQY
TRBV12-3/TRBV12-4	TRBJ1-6	ASSLNTGSPLH
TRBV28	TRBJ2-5	ASSLFRGQETQY
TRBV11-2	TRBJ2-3	ASSFTSGAPGDTQY
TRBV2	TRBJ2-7	ASRVAGGATYEQY
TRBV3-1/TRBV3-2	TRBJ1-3	ASSQGSKGGTIY
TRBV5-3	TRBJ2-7	ARSLCGKETSYEQY
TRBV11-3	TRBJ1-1	ASSFRAGNTEAF